The rows below give T cell receptor beta chains drawn from one sample of a study of CD8+CD57+ T cells in acquired aplastic anemia. TCRdb re-called the reads through MiXCR, storing one row per CDR3 protein. The sample holds just over 450,000 distinct CDR3 sequences; about a third are singletons and the top ten take less than 0.85%. Sequenced input: sorted CD4+, CD8+, or CD8+CD57+ T cells (not recorded which) from PBMCs. These TCRs come from a human donor with aplastic anemia. CDR3s include the opening cysteine and the closing phenylalanine or tryptophan. The D gene is left open where the match is weak. Clone size is stated in some rows and not others, as once, few, many or a class when expanded.

d_call j_call clone_size v_call cdr3_aa cdr3_nt
TRBD2 TRBJ2-7 . TRBV2 CASRVAGPYEQYF TGTGCCAGCAGGGTAGCGGGACCCTACGAGCAGTACTTC
. TRBJ1-4 few TRBV6-5 CASSYGVNEKLFF TGTGCCAGCAGTTACGGGGTAAATGAAAAACTGTTTTTT
TRBD1 TRBJ1-6 many TRBV5-1 CASSATDRGGSPLHF TGCGCCAGCAGCGCAACGGACAGGGGCGGATCACCCCTCCACTTT
. TRBJ1-5 many TRBV2 CASSWRGGSQPQHF TGTGCCAGCAGCTGGAGGGGGGGGAGTCAGCCCCAGCATTTT
TRBD1 TRBJ1-1 many TRBV20-1 CSAEGQGVEAFF TGCAGTGCGGAGGGACAGGGGGTAGAAGCTTTCTTT
. TRBJ2-3 . TRBV10-3 CAIGPSGTQYF TGTGCCATAGGGCCCAGTGGTACGCAGTATTTT
. TRBJ2-3 few TRBV4-3 CASSQDGASTVADTQYF TGCGCCAGCAGCCAAGATGGCGCTAGCACTGTGGCAGATACGCAGTATTTT
. TRBJ2-7 many TRBV11-2 CASSLDPGRMSGQYF TGTGCCAGCAGCTTAGATCCTGGGCGGATGTCCGGGCAGTACTTC
. TRBJ2-3 few TRBV2 CASMGVEGDTQYF TGTGCCAGCATGGGGGTAGAGGGAGATACGCAGTATTTT
. TRBJ1-2 many TRBV20-1 CSARNFNGYTF TGCAGTGCACGGAATTTCAATGGCTACACCTTC
. TRBJ1-1 many TRBV25-1 CASRQSGTNTEAFF TGTGCCAGCAGACAATCCGGGACAAACACTGAAGCTTTCTTT
. TRBJ1-5 . TRBV12-3/TRBV12-4 CASSWAGDQPQHF TGTGCCAGCAGTTGGGCCGGGGATCAGCCCCAGCATTTT
. TRBJ1-1 many TRBV7-9 CASSFDSWNTEAFF TGTGCCAGCAGCTTCGACAGTTGGAACACTGAAGCTTTCTTT
. TRBJ1-1 few TRBV7-9 CASSLDSGGQAFF TGTGCCAGCAGCTTAGATTCCGGGGGGCAGGCTTTCTTT
. TRBJ1-1 . TRBV4-2 CASSQWRDAERSTEAFF TGTGCCAGCAGCCAATGGCGGGACGCAGAACGGAGCACTGAAGCTTTCTTC
. TRBJ1-1 many TRBV10-3 CAIIRAPPFTEAFF TGTGCCATCATTCGGGCCCCCCCCTTCACTGAAGCTTTCTTT
. TRBJ1-1 . TRBV19 CASSIGRQRSLRTEAFF TGTGCCAGTAGTATAGGACGGCAGCGTTCTTTACGGACTGAAGCTTTCTTT
TRBD1 TRBJ1-3 . TRBV29-1 CSAGGTAGNTIYF TGCAGCGCTGGGGGGACAGCCGGAAACACCATATATTTT
. TRBJ1-2 . TRBV10-3 CASSPGQFNYGCTF .
. TRBJ2-1 many TRBV2 CASSELLSGEQFF TGTGCCAGCAGTGAGTTGTTGAGCGGTGAGCAGTTCTTC
. TRBJ1-2 many TRBV19 CASSITSTGNGYTF TGTGCCAGTAGTATCACTTCGACAGGAAATGGCTACACCTTC
. TRBJ2-7 few TRBV7-2 CASSGFAKPYEQYF TGTGCCAGCAGCGGGTTTGCTAAGCCCTACGAGCAGTACTTC
TRBD1 TRBJ2-5 . TRBV19 CASSNRQGGALGETQYF TGTGCCAGTAGTAACCGACAGGGGGGCGCCCTGGGAGAGACCCAGTACTTC
TRBD1 TRBJ1-4 many TRBV7-2 CASSLRDRGNEKLFF TGTGCCAGCAGCCTACGGGACAGGGGTAATGAAAAACTGTTTTTT
. TRBJ1-2 many TRBV19 CASSPRGVYGYTF TGTGCCAGTAGCCCTCGGGGGGTCTACGGCTACACCTTC
. TRBJ1-1 . TRBV5-6 CASSWDGEAFF TGTGCCAGCAGCTGGGACGGTGAAGCTTTCTTT
. TRBJ1-1 few TRBV7-9 CASSPTDATEAFF TGTGCCAGCAGCCCGACAGACGCCACTGAAGCTTTCTTT
. TRBJ2-7 few TRBV7-9 CASSLRIAVQEAQYF TGTGCCAGCAGCCTCCGGATAGCGGTACAAGAGGCCCAGTACTTC
. TRBJ2-5 . TRBV5-4 CASSSSSRQETQYF TGTGCCAGCAGCTCTAGCAGTCGGCAAGAGACCCAGTACTTC
. TRBJ1-6 few TRBV7-9 CASSLVRHNNSPLHF TGTGCCAGCAGCTTAGTCAGACACAATAATTCACCCCTCCACTTT
. TRBJ2-7 . TRBV9 CASSDSFLGEQYF TGTGCCAGCAGTGACAGTTTTCTAGGCGAGCAGTACTTC
TRBD1 TRBJ1-2 . TRBV24-1 CATSDFPGTGPDYGYTF TGTGCCACCAGTGATTTCCCCGGGACAGGGCCGGACTATGGCTACACCTTC
. TRBJ2-7 . TRBV2 CAWSRGGVSEQYF TGTGCCTGGAGTCGAGGAGGGGTGAGTGAGCAGTACTTC
TRBD1 TRBJ1-4 few TRBV4-3 CASSQEQRQGTGKLFF TGCGCCAGCAGCCAAGAACAGCGACAGGGCACCGGAAAACTGTTTTTT
TRBD1 TRBJ2-3 few TRBV19 CASSIDGTGPDTQYF TGTGCCAGTAGTATTGACGGGACAGGTCCAGATACGCAGTATTTT
. TRBJ1-2 . TRBV6-2/TRBV6-3 CASSSSGTGYAF TGTGCCAGCAGTTCATCAGGGACCGGCTACGCCTTC
TRBD1 TRBJ2-1 . TRBV27 CASRHAGTGGNEQFF TGTGCCAGCAGACACGCCGGGACAGGGGGGAATGAGCAGTTCTTC
. TRBJ1-6 . TRBV19 CASSNGGGSPLHF TGTGCCAGTAGTAACGGGGGCGGGTCACCCCTCCACTTT
. TRBJ1-2 . TRBV24-1 CATSAGGGYTF TGTGCCACCAGTGCGGGAGGTGGCTACACCTTC
. TRBJ2-2 . TRBV9 CASSAQYRSTGELFF TGTGCCAGCAGCGCCCAGTATAGGTCAACCGGGGAGCTGTTTTTT
. TRBJ2-2 . TRBV29-1 CSVDYGSTGELFF TGCAGCGTTGATTATGGGAGCACCGGGGAGCTGTTTTTT
. TRBJ1-3 . TRBV6-1 CASSELRAGNTIYF TGTGCCAGCAGTGAGCTCAGGGCTGGAAACACCATATATTTT